The T cell receptor beta chain described here comes from a study of blood T cell repertoires in COVID-19. Study at large: The origin of the acute and convalescent COVID-19 samples was the United States, Italy and Spain. T cells, B-cell-depleted T cells, or PBMCs supplied cDNA or gDNA.

This CDR3 comprises 18 residues. Germline V gene data show CDR1 as LGHNA and CDR2 as YNFKEQ. Trimming left V 1 base short and J 5 bases short, with 24 bases between. Sequencing was performed with immunoSEQ multiplex PCR; in TCRdb, only in-frame clones are kept and a portion is missing. The profile covers 150,000 to 200,000 clones, with around 88% appearing a single time and about 5% taken by the ten largest. This chain uses TRBV4-2 with TRBJ2-7; weak D call: TRBD1 (5 bases). The sequenced sample was peripheral blood. The clonotype was recovered from a human donor in a cohort sampled during active COVID-19. This CDR3 reads CASSQGSAPGRAPDEQYF. The CDR3 nucleotides read TGTGCCAGCAGCCAAGGATCAGCGCCGGGCAGGGCCCCTGACGAGCAGTACTTC.